The entry below gives a single T cell receptor beta chain sequence along with its context. The data originate from a study of OX40 agonist ivuxolimab in advanced cancers. The assay was immunoSEQ multiplex PCR, and TCRdb's table has in-frame clones only and misses some. The sample has 60,000 to 85,000 clones, around nine tenths seen once; the top ten hold more than 2.5%. V was clipped by 5 bases and J by 4 bases, with 21 bases between them. Per germline, CDR1 LNHNV and CDR2 YYDKDF (reference sequence). CDR3 length equals 18 residues. The specimen was CD4+ or CD8+ T cells sorted from blood, collected in a trial of the OX40 agonist ivuxolimab. This rearrangement joins TRBV15 to TRBJ1-6, with a tentative D call TRBD1 (5 bases). The receptor was isolated from an adult with an advanced solid tumor such as melanoma, head and neck, liver or kidney cancer. CDR3: CATSEEPAGGGYNSPLHF. In nucleotides, the CDR3 is TGTGCCACCAGCGAGGAGCCGGCCGGGGGGGGATATAATTCACCCCTCCACTTT.